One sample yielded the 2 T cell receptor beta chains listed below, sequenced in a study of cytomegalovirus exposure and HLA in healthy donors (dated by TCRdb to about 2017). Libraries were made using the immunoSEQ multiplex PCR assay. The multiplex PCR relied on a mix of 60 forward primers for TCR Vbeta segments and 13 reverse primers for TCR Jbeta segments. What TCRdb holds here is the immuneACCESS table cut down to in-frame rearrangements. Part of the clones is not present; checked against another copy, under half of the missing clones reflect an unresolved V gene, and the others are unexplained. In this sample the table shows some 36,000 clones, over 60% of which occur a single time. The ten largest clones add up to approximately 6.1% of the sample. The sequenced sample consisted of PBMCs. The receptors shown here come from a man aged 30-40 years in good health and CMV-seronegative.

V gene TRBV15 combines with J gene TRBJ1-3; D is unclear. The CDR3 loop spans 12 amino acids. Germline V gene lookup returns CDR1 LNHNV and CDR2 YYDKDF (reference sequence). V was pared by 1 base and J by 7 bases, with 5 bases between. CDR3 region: CATSRVENTIYF. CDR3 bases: TGTGCCACCAGCAGAGTAGAGAACACCATATATTTT.

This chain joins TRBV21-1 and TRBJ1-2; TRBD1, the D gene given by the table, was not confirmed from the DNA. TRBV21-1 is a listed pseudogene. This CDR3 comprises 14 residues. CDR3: CASSKVLDRGGYTF. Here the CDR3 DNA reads TGTGCCAGCAGCAAAGTGCTGGACAGGGGCGGCTACACCTTC.